This TCR beta chain stems from a study of blood T cells in healthy people across ages. This clonotype occurred once. The use of a sample-barcoded 5' primer and a J-beta primer mix characterized a second PCR of roughly 7 to 11 cycles. A tag from a template-switch adaptor with 12 random nucleotides marked each cDNA molecule. Per-sample output comprised a minimum of 2.5 million paired-end reads containing CDR3. TCRdb independently ran MiXCR on the 5' RACE reads; one entry per CDR3 protein. The sample contains over 950,000 distinct CDR3 sequences, roughly two fifths of which appear only once. The CDR3 spans 14 residues. Germline V gene data show CDR1 as MDHEN and CDR2 as SYDVKM. Between the trimmed V and J ends, which lost 7 bases and 7 bases, there was a span of 19 bases.

The sequenced sample consisted of blood. This TCR derives from a man aged 18 to 30 in good health. This chain joins TRBV28 and TRBJ2-5; D is unresolved. The CDR3 DNA sequence: TGTGCCAGCAAGGCGTTCGGGTCACCAGGGACCCAGTACTTC. As protein: CASKAFGSPGTQYF.